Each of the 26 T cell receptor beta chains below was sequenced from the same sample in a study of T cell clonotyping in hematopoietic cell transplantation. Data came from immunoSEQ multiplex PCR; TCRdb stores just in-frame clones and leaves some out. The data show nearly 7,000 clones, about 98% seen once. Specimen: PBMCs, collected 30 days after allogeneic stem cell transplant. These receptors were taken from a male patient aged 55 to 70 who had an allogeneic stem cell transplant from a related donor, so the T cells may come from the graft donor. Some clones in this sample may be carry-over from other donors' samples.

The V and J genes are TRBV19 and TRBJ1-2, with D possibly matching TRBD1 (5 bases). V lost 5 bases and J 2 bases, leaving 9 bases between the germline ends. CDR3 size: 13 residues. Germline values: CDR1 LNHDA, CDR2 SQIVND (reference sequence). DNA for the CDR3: TGTGCCAGTAGTTTGACAGTCAACTATGGCTACACCTTC. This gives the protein CASSLTVNYGYTF. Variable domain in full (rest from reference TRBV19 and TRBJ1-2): DGGITQSPKYLFRKEGQNVTLSCEQNLNHDAMYWYRQDPGQGLRLIYYSQIVNDFQKGDIAEGYSVSREKKESFPLTVTSAQKNPTAFYLCASSLTVNYGYTFGSGTRLTVV.

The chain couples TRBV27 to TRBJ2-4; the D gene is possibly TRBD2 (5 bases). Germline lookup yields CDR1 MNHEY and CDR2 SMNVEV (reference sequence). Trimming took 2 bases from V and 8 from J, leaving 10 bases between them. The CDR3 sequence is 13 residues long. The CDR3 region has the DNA TGTGCCAGCAGTTTAAGACGGGGAGACATTCAGTACTTC. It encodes CASSLRRGDIQYF.

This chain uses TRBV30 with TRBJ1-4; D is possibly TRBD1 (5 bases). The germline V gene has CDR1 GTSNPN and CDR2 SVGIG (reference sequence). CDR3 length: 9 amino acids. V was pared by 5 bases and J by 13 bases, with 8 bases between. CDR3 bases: TGTGCCTGGTCGGGACTACTGTTTTTT. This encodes CAWSGLLFF.

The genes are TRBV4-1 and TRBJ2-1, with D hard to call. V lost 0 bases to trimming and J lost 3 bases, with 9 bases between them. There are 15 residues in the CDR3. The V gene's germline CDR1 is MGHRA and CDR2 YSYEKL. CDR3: CASSQEGFSYNEQFF. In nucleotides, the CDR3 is TGCGCCAGCAGCCAAGAAGGTTTTAGCTACAATGAGCAGTTCTTC.

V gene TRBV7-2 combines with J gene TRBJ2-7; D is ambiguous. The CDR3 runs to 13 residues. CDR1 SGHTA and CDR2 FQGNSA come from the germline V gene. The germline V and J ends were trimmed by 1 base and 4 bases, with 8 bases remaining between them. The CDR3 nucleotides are TGTGCCAGCAGCTTAGAACAAGTTTACGAGCAGTACTTC. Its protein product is CASSLEQVYEQYF.

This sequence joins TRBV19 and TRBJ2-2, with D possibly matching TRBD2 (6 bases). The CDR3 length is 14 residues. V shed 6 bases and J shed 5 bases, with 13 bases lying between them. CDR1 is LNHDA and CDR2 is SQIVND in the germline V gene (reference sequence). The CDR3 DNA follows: TGTGCCAGTAGGCGGGACTCGGGAACCGGGGAGCTGTTTTTT. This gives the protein CASRRDSGTGELFF.

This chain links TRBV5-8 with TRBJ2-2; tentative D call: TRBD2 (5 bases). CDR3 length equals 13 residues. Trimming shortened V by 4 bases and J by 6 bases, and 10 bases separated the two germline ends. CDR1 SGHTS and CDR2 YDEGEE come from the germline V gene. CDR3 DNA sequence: TGTGCCAGCAGCCCGGGGATGTCCGGGGAGCTGTTTTTT. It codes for CASSPGMSGELFF. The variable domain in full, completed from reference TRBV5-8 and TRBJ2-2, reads EAGVTQSPTHLIKTRGQQATLRCSPISGHTSVYWYQQALGLGLQFLLWYDEGEERNRGNFPPRFSGRQFPNYSSELNVNALELEDSALYLCASSPGMSGELFFGEGSRLTVL.

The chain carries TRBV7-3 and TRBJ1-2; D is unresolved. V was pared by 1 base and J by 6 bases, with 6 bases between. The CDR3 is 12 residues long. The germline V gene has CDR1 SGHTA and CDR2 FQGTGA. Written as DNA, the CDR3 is TGTGCCAGCAGCTTAAATGGGGATGGCTACACCTTC. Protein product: CASSLNGDGYTF.

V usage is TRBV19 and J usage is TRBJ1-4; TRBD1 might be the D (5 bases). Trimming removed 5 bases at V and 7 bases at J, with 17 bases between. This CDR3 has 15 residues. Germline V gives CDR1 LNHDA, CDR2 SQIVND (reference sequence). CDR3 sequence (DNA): TGTGCCAGTAGTCCTGTCGGGGGAAAGCGTGAAAAACTGTTTTTT. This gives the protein CASSPVGGKREKLFF.

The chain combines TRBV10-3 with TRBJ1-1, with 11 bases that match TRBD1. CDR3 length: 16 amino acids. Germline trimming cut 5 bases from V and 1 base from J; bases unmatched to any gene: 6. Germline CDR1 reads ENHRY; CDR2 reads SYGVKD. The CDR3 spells CAISPRDRGANTEAFF. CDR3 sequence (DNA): TGTGCCATCAGTCCAAGGGACAGGGGGGCGAACACTGAAGCTTTCTTT.

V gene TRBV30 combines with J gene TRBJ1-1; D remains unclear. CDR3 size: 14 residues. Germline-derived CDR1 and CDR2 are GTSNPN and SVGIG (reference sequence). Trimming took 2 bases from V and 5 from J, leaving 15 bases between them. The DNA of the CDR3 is TGTGCCTGGAGTAAATCCATTCCGGGGACTGAAGCTTTCTTT. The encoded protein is CAWSKSIPGTEAFF.

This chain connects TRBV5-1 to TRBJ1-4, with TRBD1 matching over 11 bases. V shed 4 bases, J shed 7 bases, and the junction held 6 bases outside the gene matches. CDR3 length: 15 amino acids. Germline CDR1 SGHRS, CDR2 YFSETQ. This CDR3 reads CASSDGTGGGEKLFF. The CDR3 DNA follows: TGCGCCAGCAGCGACGGGACAGGGGGAGGTGAAAAACTGTTTTTT.

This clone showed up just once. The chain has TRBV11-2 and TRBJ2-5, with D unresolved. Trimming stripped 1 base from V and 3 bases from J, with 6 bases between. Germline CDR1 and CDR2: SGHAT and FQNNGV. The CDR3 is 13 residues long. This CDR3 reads CASSLVTKETQYF. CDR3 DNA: TGTGCCAGCAGCTTAGTAACTAAAGAGACCCAGTACTTC.

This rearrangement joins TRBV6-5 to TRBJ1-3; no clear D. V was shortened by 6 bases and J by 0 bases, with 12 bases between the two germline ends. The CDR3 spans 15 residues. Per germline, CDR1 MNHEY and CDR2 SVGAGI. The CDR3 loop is CASSMGRDSGNTIYF. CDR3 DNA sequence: TGTGCCAGCAGCATGGGCCGGGACTCTGGAAACACCATATATTTT.

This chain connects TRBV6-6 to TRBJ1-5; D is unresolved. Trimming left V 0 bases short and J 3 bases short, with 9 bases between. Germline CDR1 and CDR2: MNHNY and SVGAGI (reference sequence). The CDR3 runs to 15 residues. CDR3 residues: CASSYSAGNNQPQHF. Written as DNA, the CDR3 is TGTGCCAGCAGTTACTCGGCCGGGAACAATCAGCCCCAGCATTTT.

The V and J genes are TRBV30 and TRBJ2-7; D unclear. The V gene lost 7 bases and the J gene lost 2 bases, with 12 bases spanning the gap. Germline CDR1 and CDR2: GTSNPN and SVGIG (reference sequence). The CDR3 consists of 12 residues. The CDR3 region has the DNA TGTGCCTCGCGGACGGATGCCTACGAGCAGTACTTC. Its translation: CASRTDAYEQYF.

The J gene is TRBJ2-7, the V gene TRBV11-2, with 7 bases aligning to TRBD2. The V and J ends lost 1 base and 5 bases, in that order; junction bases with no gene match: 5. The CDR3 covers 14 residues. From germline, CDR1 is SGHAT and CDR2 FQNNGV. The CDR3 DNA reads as TGTGCCAGCAGCTTAGTAGGGGCGGGGGACGAGCAGTACTTC. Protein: CASSLVGAGDEQYF.

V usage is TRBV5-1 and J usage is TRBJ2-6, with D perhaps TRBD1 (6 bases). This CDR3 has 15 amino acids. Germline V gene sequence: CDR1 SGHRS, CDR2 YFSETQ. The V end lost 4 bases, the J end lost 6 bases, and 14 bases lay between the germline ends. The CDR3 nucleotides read TGCGCCAGCAGCGCAGGGGTAAATGAGGCCAACGTCCTGACTTTC. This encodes CASSAGVNEANVLTF.

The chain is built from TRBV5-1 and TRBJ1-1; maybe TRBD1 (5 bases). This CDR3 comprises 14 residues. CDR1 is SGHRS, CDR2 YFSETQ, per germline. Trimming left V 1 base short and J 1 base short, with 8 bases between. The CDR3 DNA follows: TGCGCCAGCAGCTTGCCAGGGAGGAACACTGAAGCTTTCTTT. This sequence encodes CASSLPGRNTEAFF.

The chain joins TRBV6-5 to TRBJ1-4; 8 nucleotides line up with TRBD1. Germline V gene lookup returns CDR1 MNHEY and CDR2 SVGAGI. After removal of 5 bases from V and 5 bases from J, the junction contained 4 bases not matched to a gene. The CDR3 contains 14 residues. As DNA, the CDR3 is TGTGCCAGCAGTCCCGACAGGGGAAATGAAAAACTGTTTTTT. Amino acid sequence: CASSPDRGNEKLFF.

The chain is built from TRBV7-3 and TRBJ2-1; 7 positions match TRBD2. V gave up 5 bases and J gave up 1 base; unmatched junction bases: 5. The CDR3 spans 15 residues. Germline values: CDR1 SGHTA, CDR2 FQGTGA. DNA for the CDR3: TGTGCCAGCAGCCAAACTAGCGTGTCCTACAATGAGCAGTTCTTC. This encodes CASSQTSVSYNEQFF.

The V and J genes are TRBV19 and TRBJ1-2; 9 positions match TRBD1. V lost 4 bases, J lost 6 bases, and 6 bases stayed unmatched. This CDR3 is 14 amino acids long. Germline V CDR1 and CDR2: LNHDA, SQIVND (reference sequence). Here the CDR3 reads CASSTRTGENGYTF. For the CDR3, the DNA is TGTGCCAGTAGTACCCGGACAGGGGAGAATGGCTACACCTTC.

The CDR3, as DNA: TGTGCCAGCAGCAGACAGGGGGTTCACTACAATGAGCAGTTCTTC. This encodes CASSRQGVHYNEQFF. The gene calls are TRBV7-2 and TRBJ2-1, with 9 bases that match TRBD1. The CDR3 extends over 15 amino acids. The J segment lost 3 bases and the V segment lost 5 bases, leaving 5 bases of the junction unmatched. CDR1 is SGHTA and CDR2 is FQGNSA in the germline V gene.

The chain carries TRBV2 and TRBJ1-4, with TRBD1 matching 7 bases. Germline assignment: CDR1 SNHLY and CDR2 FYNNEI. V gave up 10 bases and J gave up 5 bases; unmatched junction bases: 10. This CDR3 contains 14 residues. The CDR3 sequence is CATREGQINEKLFF. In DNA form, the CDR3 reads TGTGCCACGAGAGAGGGACAGATAAATGAAAAACTGTTTTTT. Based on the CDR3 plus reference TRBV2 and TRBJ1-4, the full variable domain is EPEVTQTPSHQVTQMGQEVILRCVPISNHLYFYWYRQILGQKVEFLVSFYNNEISEKSEIFDDQFSVERPDGSNFTLKIRSTKLEDSAMYFCATREGQINEKLFFGSGTQLSVL.

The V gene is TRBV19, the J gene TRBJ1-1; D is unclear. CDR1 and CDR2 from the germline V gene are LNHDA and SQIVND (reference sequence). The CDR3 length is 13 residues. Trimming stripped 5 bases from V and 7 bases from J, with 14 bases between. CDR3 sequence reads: CASSLKSEFEAFF. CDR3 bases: TGTGCCAGTAGTCTCAAATCGGAGTTTGAAGCTTTCTTT.

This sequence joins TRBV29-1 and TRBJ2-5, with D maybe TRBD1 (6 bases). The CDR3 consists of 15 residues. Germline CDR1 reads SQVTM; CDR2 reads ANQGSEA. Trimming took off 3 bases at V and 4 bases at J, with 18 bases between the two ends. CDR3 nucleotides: TGCAGCGTTGATGACCCCGGACAGTGGGTAGAGACCCAGTACTTC. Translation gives CSVDDPGQWVETQYF.